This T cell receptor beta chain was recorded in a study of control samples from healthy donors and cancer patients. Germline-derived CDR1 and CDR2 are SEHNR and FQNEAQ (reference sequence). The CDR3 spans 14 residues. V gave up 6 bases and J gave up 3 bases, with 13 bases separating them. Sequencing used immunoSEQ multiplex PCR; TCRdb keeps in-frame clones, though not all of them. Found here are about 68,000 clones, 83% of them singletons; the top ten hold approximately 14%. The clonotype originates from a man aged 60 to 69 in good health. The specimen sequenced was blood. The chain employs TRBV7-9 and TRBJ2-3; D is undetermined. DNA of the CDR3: TGTGCCAGCAGTCCCAGGTTAACTACAGATACGCAGTATTTT. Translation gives CASSPRLTTDTQYF.